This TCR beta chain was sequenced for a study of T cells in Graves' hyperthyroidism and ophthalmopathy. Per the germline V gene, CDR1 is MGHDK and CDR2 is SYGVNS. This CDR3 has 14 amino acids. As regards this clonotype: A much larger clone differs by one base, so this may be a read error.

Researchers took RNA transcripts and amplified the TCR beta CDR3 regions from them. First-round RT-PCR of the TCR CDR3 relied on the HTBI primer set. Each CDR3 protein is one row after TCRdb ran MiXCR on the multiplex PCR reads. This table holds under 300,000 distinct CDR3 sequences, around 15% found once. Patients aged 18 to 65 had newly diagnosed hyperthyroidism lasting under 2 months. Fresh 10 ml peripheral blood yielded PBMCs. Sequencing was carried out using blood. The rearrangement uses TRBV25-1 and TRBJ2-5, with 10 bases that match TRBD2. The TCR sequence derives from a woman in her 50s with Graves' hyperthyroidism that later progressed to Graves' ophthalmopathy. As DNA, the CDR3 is TGTACCAGCAGTTGGTCGGAGCGGGGGGGGACCCAGTACTTC. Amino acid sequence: CTSSWSERGGTQYF.